These 31 T cell receptor beta chains were all obtained from the same sample, sequenced in a study of blood T cell repertoires in COVID-19 (TCRdb year 2020). Libraries were prepared through the immunoSEQ multiplex PCR assay. TCRdb provides this immuneACCESS table in a form limited to in-frame rearrangements. Some clones are lacking; in checked studies, under half of them reflect an unresolved V gene, and why the rest are absent is not known. Counted in this sample were about 190,000 clones; around 80% of them appeared once. The top ten hold around 12% of the sample. Sequenced material: peripheral blood. The receptor set was obtained from a woman between 45 and 60 years old with acute or convalescent COVID-19.

This chain connects TRBV30 to TRBJ1-4; D is uncertain. The germline CDR1 and CDR2 sequences are GTSNPN and SVGIG (reference sequence). V gave up 0 bases and J gave up 4 bases, with 9 bases separating them. The CDR3 totals 14 residues. In nucleotides, the CDR3 is TGTGCCTGGAGTGTGGGCGGGGTTAATGAAAAACTGTTTTTT. It yields the protein CAWSVGGVNEKLFF.

This chain uses TRBV19 with TRBJ1-2, with 10 bases identical to TRBD1. The V gene's germline CDR1 is LNHDA and CDR2 SQIVND (reference sequence). The V and J ends lost 7 bases and 8 bases, in that order; junction bases with no gene match: 13. CDR3 length: 15 amino acids. CDR3 protein: CASNPLPGTGDGYTF. Written as DNA, the CDR3 is TGTGCCAGTAATCCCCTACCCGGGACAGGGGACGGCTACACCTTC.

This chain uses TRBV7-2 with TRBJ1-5; tentative D call: TRBD1 (6 bases). The CDR3 length is 15 residues. Trimming shortened V by 6 bases and J by 2 bases, and 14 bases separated the two germline ends. Germline V gives CDR1 SGHTA, CDR2 FQGNSA. DNA of the CDR3: TGTGCCAGCAGTCCGATGGCAGGGGGCAATCAGCCCCAGCATTTT. This gives the protein CASSPMAGGNQPQHF. Full variable domain (outside the CDR3, taken from reference TRBV7-2 and TRBJ1-5): GAGVSQSPSNKVTEKGKDVELRCDPISGHTALYWYRQSLGQGLEFLIYFQGNSAPDKSGLPSDRFSAERTGGSVSTLTIQRTQQEDSAVYLCASSPMAGGNQPQHFGDGTRLSIL.

This clone was seen a handful of times. The chain combines TRBV5-6 with TRBJ1-1; no clear D gene. Germline CDR1 reads SGHDT; CDR2 reads YYEEEE. The V gene lost 0 bases and the J gene lost 1 base, with 7 bases spanning the gap. The CDR3 has 14 amino acids. CDR3 protein: CASSLGLRNTEAFF. The DNA for the CDR3 is TGTGCCAGCAGCTTGGGACTGAGGAACACTGAAGCTTTCTTT.

The V call is TRBV6-5, the J call TRBJ2-2; possibly TRBD1 for D (6 bases). Trimming cost V 2 bases and J 2 bases, with 9 bases left between them. CDR3 length: 15 amino acids. CDR1 is MNHEY and CDR2 is SVGAGI in the germline V gene. The CDR3 region has the DNA TGTGCCAGCAGTTACGACAGGTCAAACACCGGGGAGCTGTTTTTT. Residues: CASSYDRSNTGELFF.

The chain combines TRBV28 with TRBJ1-5; 7 nucleotides align to TRBD1. The germline V gene encodes CDR1 MDHEN and CDR2 SYDVKM. The CDR3 is 16 residues long. Germline trimming cut 6 bases from V and 2 bases from J; bases unmatched to any gene: 10. The CDR3 is CASRSPRRGGNQPQHF. CDR3 in DNA: TGTGCCAGCAGATCCCCACGCAGGGGGGGCAATCAGCCCCAGCATTTT. Variable domain in full (rest from reference TRBV28 and TRBJ1-5): DVKVTQSSRYLVKRTGEKVFLECVQDMDHENMFWYRQDPGLGLRLIYFSYDVKMKEKGDIPEGYSVSREKKERFSLILESASTNQTSMYLCASRSPRRGGNQPQHFGDGTRLSIL.

The rearrangement links TRBV27 to TRBJ2-1; 8 positions agree with TRBD2. The CDR3 extends over 15 amino acids. The V segment lost 3 bases and the J segment 3 bases; nucleotides outside the gene matches: 4. The germline V gene encodes CDR1 MNHEY and CDR2 SMNVEV (reference sequence). CDR3 residues: CASSFSGNFYNEQFF. The DNA for the CDR3 is TGTGCCAGCAGTTTTAGCGGGAACTTCTACAATGAGCAGTTCTTC.

The V call is TRBV15, the J call TRBJ2-3, with TRBD2 matching 13 bases. Germline CDR1 is LNHNV and CDR2 is YYDKDF (reference sequence). The length of the CDR3 is 17 residues. V lost 2 bases to trimming and J lost 6 bases; unmatched junction nucleotides: 8. As DNA, the CDR3 is TGTGCCACCAGCAGACAAACTAGCGGGGGGGCGTCGGATACGCAGTATTTT. Encoded protein: CATSRQTSGGASDTQYF.

This chain links TRBV5-1 with TRBJ1-3; TRBD1 aligns across 9 bases. The ends lost 3 bases at V and 2 bases at J; junction bases unmatched: 3. The CDR3 totals 15 residues. Germline assignment: CDR1 SGHRS and CDR2 YFSETQ. In DNA form, the CDR3 reads TGCGCCAGCAGCTCCTGGACAGGGGCTGGAAACACCATATATTTT. It codes for CASSSWTGAGNTIYF. Together with reference TRBV5-1 and TRBJ1-3, the CDR3 gives the full variable domain: KAGVTQTPRYLIKTRGQQVTLSCSPISGHRSVSWYQQTPGQGLQFLFEYFSETQRNKGNFPGRFSGRQFSNSRSEMNVSTLELGDSALYLCASSSWTGAGNTIYFGEGSWLTVV.

This clone was picked up one time. V and J are TRBV28 and TRBJ1-2; D unresolved. The germline V gene has CDR1 MDHEN and CDR2 SYDVKM. V shed 4 bases and J shed 1 base, with 7 bases lying between them. The CDR3 is 13 residues long. The CDR3 protein is CASSSYFNYGYTF. The CDR3 DNA is TGTGCCAGCAGTTCCTACTTTAACTATGGCTACACCTTC.

V gene TRBV7-2 combines with J gene TRBJ2-4; D not resolved. V dropped 8 bases and J dropped 4 bases, with 12 bases sitting between them. The CDR3 is 13 amino acids. Per germline, CDR1 SGHTA and CDR2 FQGNSA. CDR3 in DNA: TGTGCCAGCGGCCTGACCGGGAAAAACATTCAGTACTTC. Translation gives CASGLTGKNIQYF. The full variable domain, its missing parts supplied by reference TRBV7-2 and TRBJ2-4, is GAGVSQSPSNKVTEKGKDVELRCDPISGHTALYWYRQSLGQGLEFLIYFQGNSAPDKSGLPSDRFSAERTGGSVSTLTIQRTQQEDSAVYLCASGLTGKNIQYFGAGTRLSVL.

J is TRBJ1-6 and V is TRBV6-5; 9 nucleotides line up with TRBD1. CDR1 and CDR2 (germline): MNHEY, SVGAGI. The J segment lost 14 bases and the V segment lost 7 bases, leaving 9 bases of the junction unmatched. This CDR3 is built from 13 residues. This CDR3 reads CASTGQGSPSLHF. DNA for the CDR3: TGTGCCAGCACGGGACAGGGCTCTCCCTCCCTCCACTTT.

The chain combines TRBV13 with TRBJ2-3; 13 nucleotides match TRBD2. The CDR3 covers 16 residues. The J segment lost 8 bases and the V segment lost 0 bases, leaving 5 bases of the junction unmatched. Per germline, CDR1 PRHDT and CDR2 FYEKMQ (reference sequence). The DNA for the CDR3 is TGTGCCAGCAGCTTAGGACTAGCGGGGGGGCAAGGTACGCAGTATTTT. It codes for CASSLGLAGGQGTQYF.

This rearrangement joins TRBV9 to TRBJ1-2; 12 bases fit TRBD1. The CDR3 is made up of 15 amino acids. J was trimmed by 7 bases and V by 4 bases; bases with no gene match: 8. Looked up from germline, CDR1 is SGDLS and CDR2 is YYNGEE. The CDR3, as DNA: TGTGCCAGCAGCCCGACGGGACAGGGGGCGCGTGGCTACACCTTC. Translation: CASSPTGQGARGYTF.

The chain employs TRBV30 and TRBJ1-4; D gene unclear. This CDR3 is built from 11 residues. Looked up from germline, CDR1 is GTSNPN and CDR2 is SVGIG (reference sequence). With 1 base removed from V and 10 bases from J, the gap between germline ends came to 7 bases. CDR3: CAWSAGTKLFF. CDR3 nucleotide sequence: TGTGCCTGGAGTGCAGGAACAAAACTGTTTTTT.

The chain employs TRBV7-2 and TRBJ1-3, with 9 bases fitting TRBD1. V was clipped by 5 bases and J by 0 bases; unmatched bases: 8. From germline, CDR1 is SGHTA and CDR2 FQGNSA. The CDR3 sequence is 17 residues long. CDR3 bases: TGTGCCAGCAGCAAGCGGGACAGGGCGAGCTCTGGAAACACCATATATTTT. Translating gives CASSKRDRASSGNTIYF.

This clone has just a few counts. This chain connects TRBV7-2 to TRBJ2-4, with a possible D match to TRBD1 (5 bases). CDR1 SGHTA and CDR2 FQGNSA come from the germline V gene. The germline V and J ends were trimmed by 5 bases and 0 bases, with 20 bases remaining between them. The CDR3 has 18 amino acids. The CDR3 DNA is TGTGCCAGCAGCCTCCTCCCCCCAGGGTCACTAGCCAAAAACATTCAGTACTTC. Residues: CASSLLPPGSLAKNIQYF.

Here the CDR3 reads CASSYRWPPYGYTF. For the CDR3, the DNA is TGTGCCAGCAGTTACCGCTGGCCACCTTATGGCTACACCTTC. The chain recombines TRBV27 with TRBJ1-2; D gene unclear. CDR3 length: 14 residues. Trimming removed 4 bases at V and 5 bases at J, with 14 bases between. Germline lookup yields CDR1 MNHEY and CDR2 SMNVEV (reference sequence).

The V and J genes are TRBV5-1 and TRBJ1-2; D gene unclear. Deletions cut 2 bases from V and 0 bases from J, with 11 bases between. The CDR3 consists of 15 residues. Per the germline V gene, CDR1 is SGHRS and CDR2 is YFSETQ. Written as DNA, the CDR3 is TGCGCCAGCAGCTTCACCACAGCCTCTAACTATGGCTACACCTTC. Its protein is CASSFTTASNYGYTF.

This clone was recorded a few times. This chain links TRBV27 with TRBJ1-1, with 7 bases lining up with TRBD1. This CDR3 region has 14 residues. The trim removed 4 bases at V and 1 base at J, leaving 3 bases unmatched. The germline gives CDR1 MNHEY, CDR2 SMNVEV (reference sequence). Here the CDR3 reads CASSSWDRNTEAFF. In nucleotides, the CDR3 is TGTGCCAGCAGTTCTTGGGACAGGAACACTGAAGCTTTCTTT.

This clone came up once. CDR3 sequence (DNA): TGCAGCGTTGTACCCCGGGGGGCCCACTCTGGAAACACCATATATTTT. It is translated as CSVVPRGAHSGNTIYF. The chain has TRBV29-1 and TRBJ1-3, with D possibly matching TRBD1 (6 bases). CDR3 size: 16 residues. Germline CDR1 is SQVTM and CDR2 is ANQGSEA. V shed 4 bases and J shed 0 bases, with 16 bases lying between them.

This clone is a singleton in its sample. CDR3 DNA sequence: TGTGCCAGCAGTTCCCAGACTAGCGGACCCGCCTACTACGAGCAGTACTTC. Translated, it gives CASSSQTSGPAYYEQYF. The genes are TRBV28 and TRBJ2-7; 9 bases match TRBD2. With 4 bases clipped from V and 3 bases from J, the junction kept 13 bases outside the gene matches. This CDR3 is built from 17 residues. Per germline, CDR1 MDHEN and CDR2 SYDVKM.

To note about this clone: Possible read error: a much larger clone is one base away. Distinct nucleotide sequences in the sample also encode this CDR3. CDR3 protein: CASSLTSGSSDTQYF. Here the CDR3 DNA reads TGCGCCAGCAGCTTGACTAGCGGTAGTTCAGATACGCAGTATTTT. The V and J genes are TRBV5-1 and TRBJ2-3; 8 bases map to TRBD2. Germline CDR1 SGHRS, CDR2 YFSETQ. The CDR3 runs 15 residues. V dropped 1 base and J dropped 4; count of bases not matched to a gene: 5.

This clone was seen once. This chain uses TRBV2 with TRBJ2-3; TRBD1 agrees at 8 bases. The CDR3 contains 13 residues. J gave up 3 bases and V 8 bases, and 4 bases lay outside the gene matches. The germline V gene has CDR1 SNHLY and CDR2 FYNNEI. Here the CDR3 DNA reads TGTGCCAGCTGGACAGGGCAGACAGATACGCAGTATTTT. This translates into CASWTGQTDTQYF.

The CDR3 nucleotides read TGTGCCACCTCAGAGGGCCGCTCTGGAAACACCATATATTTT. As protein: CATSEGRSGNTIYF. The V call is TRBV24-1, the J call TRBJ1-3, with D unresolved. CDR3 size: 14 residues. CDR1 KGHDR and CDR2 SFDVKD come from the germline V gene. V lost 9 bases, J lost 0 bases, and 11 bases lay in between.

The V and J genes are TRBV28 and TRBJ2-2, with 10 bases identical to TRBD1. CDR3 length: 13 amino acids. The germline V gene encodes CDR1 MDHEN and CDR2 SYDVKM. With V trimmed by 11 bases and J by 8 bases, 8 bases remained unmatched. The CDR3 DNA follows: TGTGCCGGCCGGACAGGGGGATCGGGGGAGCTGTTTTTT. Its protein is CAGRTGGSGELFF.

J is TRBJ1-4 and V is TRBV11-2; TRBD1 might be the D (5 bases). The CDR3 is 14 amino acids. Germline values: CDR1 SGHAT, CDR2 FQNNGV. V gave up 1 base and J gave up 7 bases, with 10 bases separating them. CDR3 amino acids: CASSLVGTREKLFF. As DNA, the CDR3 is TGTGCCAGCAGCTTAGTGGGGACTCGTGAAAAACTGTTTTTT.

The V gene is TRBV28, the J gene TRBJ2-1, with 9 bases fitting TRBD1. From germline, CDR1 is MDHEN and CDR2 SYDVKM. With V trimmed by 8 bases and J by 3 bases, 8 bases remained unmatched. CDR3 length equals 15 residues. The CDR3 sequence: CASRQGGEGYNEQFF. The CDR3, as DNA: TGTGCCAGCCGACAGGGGGGAGAAGGCTACAATGAGCAGTTCTTC. The full variable domain, rest sourced from reference TRBV28 and TRBJ2-1, is DVKVTQSSRYLVKRTGEKVFLECVQDMDHENMFWYRQDPGLGLRLIYFSYDVKMKEKGDIPEGYSVSREKKERFSLILESASTNQTSMYLCASRQGGEGYNEQFFGPGTRLTVL.

The table lists this clone with a few counts. Written as DNA, the CDR3 is TGTGCCAGCAGCTCCGAGACAGGGGGCAGCGACTATGGCTACACCTTC. Amino acids: CASSSETGGSDYGYTF. The chain couples TRBV7-9 to TRBJ1-2, with 10 bases lining up with TRBD1. V dropped 4 bases and J dropped 3; count of bases not matched to a gene: 8. CDR1 SEHNR and CDR2 FQNEAQ come from the germline V gene (reference sequence). This CDR3 is built from 16 residues.

This clone was counted a few times. The chain recombines TRBV19 with TRBJ1-5, with unresolved D. The germline V gene has CDR1 LNHDA and CDR2 SQIVND (reference sequence). This CDR3 has 16 amino acids. Trimming took off 1 base at V and 0 bases at J, with 10 bases between the two ends. The CDR3 protein is CASSIVGGISNQPQHF. In nucleotides, the CDR3 is TGTGCCAGTAGTATAGTGGGAGGGATTAGCAATCAGCCCCAGCATTTT.

This clone has only a few counts. This rearrangement joins TRBV6-5 to TRBJ1-6, with TRBD1 matching over 7 bases. Germline trimming cut 9 bases from V and 10 bases from J; bases unmatched to any gene: 9. This CDR3 contains 13 residues. Germline V lookup: CDR1 MNHEY, CDR2 SVGAGI. CDR3 in amino acids: CASLTGLGSPLHF. CDR3 bases: TGTGCCAGTTTGACAGGGCTTGGATCACCCCTCCACTTT.